Each of the 13 T cell receptor beta chains below was sequenced from the same sample in a study of blood T cell repertoires in COVID-19. Using immunoSEQ multiplex PCR, the repertoire was profiled, and TCRdb retains in-frame clones only, with some absent. The repertoire holds roughly 54,000 clones, with under 90% as singletons. The sequenced sample consisted of peripheral blood. The receptors were sampled from a man aged 50-60 years with acute or convalescent COVID-19.

The DNA for the CDR3 is TGTGCCAGCAGTCTCTCCCCTAACTCCTACGAGCAGTACTTC. Residues: CASSLSPNSYEQYF. The chain recombines TRBV27 with TRBJ2-7; D ambiguous. The germline gives CDR1 MNHEY, CDR2 SMNVEV (reference sequence). This CDR3 has 14 amino acids. V dropped 5 bases and J dropped 0 bases, with 11 bases sitting between them.

The chain joins TRBV3-1 (or the pseudogene TRBV3-2) to TRBJ2-2; 10 nucleotides agree with TRBD1. With V trimmed by 8 bases and J by 3 bases, 3 bases remained unmatched. Per the germline V gene, CDR1 is LGHDT and CDR2 is YNNKEL (reference sequence). The CDR3 runs 14 residues. The CDR3 reads CASGGTGDTGELFF. CDR3 nucleotides: TGTGCCAGCGGGGGGACAGGGGACACCGGGGAGCTGTTTTTT.

The chain uses TRBV30 and TRBJ1-2, with D uncertain. The length of the CDR3 is 12 residues. V shed 0 bases and J shed 6 bases, with 8 bases lying between them. The germline V gene encodes CDR1 GTSNPN and CDR2 SVGIG (reference sequence). CDR3 sequence reads: CAWSVLGDGYTF. The CDR3, as DNA: TGTGCCTGGAGTGTACTGGGAGATGGCTACACCTTC. The complete variable domain, with remaining parts taken from reference TRBV30 and TRBJ1-2, reads SQTIHQWPATLVQPVGSPLSLECTVEGTSNPNLYWYRQAAGRGLQLLFYSVGIGQISSEVPQNLSASRPQDRQFILSSKKLLLSDSGFYLCAWSVLGDGYTFGSGTRLTVV.

J is TRBJ2-2 and V is TRBV5-1, with TRBD1 matching 8 bases. The CDR3 is 15 residues long. J lost 6 bases, V lost 4 bases, and 8 bases had no gene match. Germline assignment: CDR1 SGHRS and CDR2 YFSETQ. DNA of the CDR3: TGCGCCAGCAGCCCTGGGACAGGCAGGGCCGGGGAGCTGTTTTTT. It encodes CASSPGTGRAGELFF.

V gene TRBV4-1 combines with J gene TRBJ2-2, with 8 positions matching TRBD2. CDR1 is MGHRA and CDR2 is YSYEKL in the germline V gene. This CDR3 comprises 15 residues. Trimming cost V 1 base and J 4 bases; bases outside gene matches: 2. CDR3 bases: TGCGCCAGCAGCCAAGGAGCGGGGGCCACCGGGGAGCTGTTTTTT. Amino acid sequence: CASSQGAGATGELFF.

In this sample, this clone turned up once. The chain links TRBV23-1 to TRBJ2-1; tentative D call: TRBD1 (5 bases). TRBV23-1 is filed as an ORF, its function uncertain. V lost 4 bases to trimming and J lost 1 base, with 14 bases between them. The CDR3 totals 16 residues. CDR3 loop: CASSLFSRVSYNEQFF. Here the CDR3 DNA reads TGCGCCAGCAGTCTCTTTTCCAGGGTATCCTACAATGAGCAGTTCTTC.

This clone has a single count. The chain has TRBV12-5 and TRBJ2-2, with a possible D match to TRBD1 (6 bases). V dropped 0 bases and J dropped 5 bases, with 13 bases sitting between them. CDR1 and CDR2 (germline): LGHNT, FRNRAP. The CDR3 is 16 amino acids. CDR3 DNA sequence: TGTGCTAGTGGTTTGGTAGTAGGACAGAGGACCGGGGAGCTGTTTTTT. Encoded protein: CASGLVVGQRTGELFF.

The V call is TRBV11-2, the J call TRBJ2-1, with TRBD1 as a possible D gene (5 bases). This CDR3 is 15 amino acids long. The germline gives CDR1 SGHAT, CDR2 FQNNGV. Trimming removed 5 bases from V and 6 bases from J, with 17 bases in between. The DNA of the CDR3 is TGTGCCAGCAGCGCCCCTATTAGGGGTCCCAATGAGCAGTTCTTC. Its protein is CASSAPIRGPNEQFF.

This clone was counted once. V usage is TRBV2 and J usage is TRBJ1-6, with 10 bases identical to TRBD1. Germline CDR1 SNHLY, CDR2 FYNNEI. With V trimmed by 3 bases and J by 4 bases, 9 bases remained unmatched. The CDR3 extends over 18 amino acids. CDR3 DNA sequence: TGTGCCAGCAGTGACCTGGGACAGGGGTTAACATATAATTCACCCCTCCACTTT. Translated, it gives CASSDLGQGLTYNSPLHF.

V is TRBV5-4 and J is TRBJ1-2; a weak D match, TRBD1 (5 bases). Germline lookup yields CDR1 SGHNT and CDR2 YYREEE (reference sequence). V gave up 0 bases and J gave up 8 bases, with 14 bases separating them. CDR3 length equals 14 residues. The CDR3 loop reads CASSLEGGAYGYTF. The CDR3 nucleotides read TGTGCCAGCAGCTTGGAAGGAGGGGCGTACGGCTACACCTTC.

This chain links TRBV3-1 (or the pseudogene TRBV3-2) with TRBJ1-1; 10 bases align to TRBD1. CDR1 is LGHDT, CDR2 YNNKEL, per germline (reference sequence). The junction had 5 bases not matched to a gene; V was cut back by 5 bases and J by 5 bases. The CDR3 spans 14 residues. CDR3 sequence: CASSGDRGLTEAFF. CDR3 coding DNA: TGTGCCAGCAGCGGAGACAGGGGGCTGACTGAAGCTTTCTTT.

This clone appeared a single time. The chain employs TRBV5-1 and TRBJ1-6; 9 bases are a match to TRBD1. CDR1 SGHRS and CDR2 YFSETQ come from the germline V gene. This CDR3 region has 17 residues. Trimming at V came to 2 bases and at J to 7 bases, leaving 10 bases not matched to a gene. This chain's CDR3 is CASSFESGQGPNSPLHF. The CDR3 nucleotides are TGCGCCAGCAGCTTCGAGTCGGGACAGGGACCGAATTCACCCCTCCACTTT.

CDR3 bases: TGTGCTAGTGGTTCCGACAGGTCCGGAAACACCATATATTTT. Translating gives CASGSDRSGNTIYF. V and J are TRBV12-5 and TRBJ1-3, with a weak D call TRBD1 (6 bases). The CDR3 sequence is 14 residues long. Looked up from germline, CDR1 is LGHNT and CDR2 is FRNRAP. V gave up 4 bases and J gave up 4 bases, with 11 bases separating them.